The clone carrying this T cell receptor (beta chain) was counted between two and nine times. Antigen: not known. V lost 8 bases, J lost 4 bases, and 21 bases lay in between. CDR1 is SGHTA and CDR2 is FQGNSA in the germline V gene. This CDR3 comprises 16 residues. Preparation of the TCRbeta library used unique molecular identifiers. One entry per CDR3 protein, called by TCRdb with MiXCR from the PCR reads. This sample carries 580,000 or so distinct CDR3 sequences, 20% to 25% of them seen once, and the ten largest clones take roughly 15%. This sample stems from a study of T-cell reconstitution after alpha-beta-depleted transplantation in children. Broader study findings: Alpha-beta T cells present about two months after transplant were reported to originate from several hundred expanded graft clones. One year after transplant, T-cell counts and diversity came mostly from newly produced T cells. Some patients owed their high day-60 TCRbeta diversity to surviving recipient T cells and thymic progenitors.

This sequence was found in a boy under two years old who had a stem cell transplant for acute myeloid leukemia, so the T cells may come from the graft donor. The chain joins TRBV7-2 to TRBJ2-1, with a possible D match to TRBD2 (7 bases). This specimen was PBMCs, mostly from graft donor cells, taken 360 days after TCRalphabeta/CD19-depleted stem cell transplant. For the CDR3, the DNA is TGTGCCAGCTGCGACTCGGGGGGCGCGGCGTACAATGAGCAGTTCTTC. Its translation: CASCDSGGAAYNEQFF.